Included here is one T cell receptor beta chain sequence, with context. The data stem from a study of OX40 agonist ivuxolimab in advanced cancers. Sequencing was performed with immunoSEQ multiplex PCR; in TCRdb, only in-frame clones are kept and a portion is missing. The repertoire holds roughly 100,000 clones, approximately 90% seen once, with around 0.47% in the top ten. The V end was cut by 3 bases, the J end by 5 bases, with 19 bases between. This CDR3 comprises 16 residues. Germline-derived CDR1 and CDR2 are SGHTA and FQGNSA. The clonotype originates from an adult with an advanced solid tumor such as melanoma, head and neck, liver or kidney cancer. This sequence joins TRBV7-2 and TRBJ2-5, with D tentatively TRBD2 (6 bases). The sequences come from CD4+ or CD8+ T cells sorted from blood, collected in a trial of the OX40 agonist ivuxolimab. CDR3 sequence: CASSFGGLRRRETQYF. The CDR3 nucleotides are TGTGCCAGCAGCTTCGGGGGACTCCGGAGGCGGGAGACCCAGTACTTC.